These 5 T cell receptor beta chains were all obtained from the same sample, sequenced in a study of early T cells in non-severe SARS-CoV-2 infection. TCRdb fed the 5' RACE reads into MiXCR, producing one record per CDR3 protein. The repertoire holds roughly 100,000 distinct CDR3 sequences, with about 12% as singletons. The specimen was whole blood, collected at baseline. All receptors derive from an adult who was a healthcare worker with PCR-confirmed SARS-CoV-2 infection or an uninfected control (not recorded which).

The V gene is TRBV28, the J gene TRBJ1-2; 10 bases are a match to TRBD1. The CDR3 has 14 amino acids. Germline V gives CDR1 MDHEN, CDR2 SYDVKM. The V and J ends lost 2 bases and 4 bases, in that order; junction bases with no gene match: 1. The CDR3 DNA follows: TGTGCCAGCAGTTTAGGACAGGGGGGCTATGGCTACACCTTC. Its translation: CASSLGQGGYGYTF.

The rearrangement joins TRBV11-2 to TRBJ2-6; no firm D call. This CDR3 has 15 residues. Germline V gene data show CDR1 as SGHAT and CDR2 as FQNNGV. With 3 bases removed from V and 1 base from J, the gap between germline ends came to 7 bases. The CDR3 loop reads CASSFDGSGANVLTF. CDR3 in DNA: TGTGCCAGCAGCTTCGACGGATCTGGGGCCAACGTCCTGACTTTC.

This clonotype was seen many times. This rearrangement joins TRBV19 to TRBJ1-1; D unresolved. The V end was cut by 7 bases, the J end by 1 base, with 13 bases between. This CDR3 comprises 14 residues. Germline V gene lookup returns CDR1 LNHDA and CDR2 SQIVND (reference sequence). The CDR3 here is CASTLEGPNTEAFF. The CDR3 nucleotides read TGTGCCAGTACCCTCGAGGGCCCGAACACTGAAGCTTTCTTT.

A few counts support this clonotype. The chain recombines TRBV6-1 with TRBJ2-2, with a possible D match to TRBD1 (6 bases). CDR1 is MNHNS and CDR2 is SASEGT in the germline V gene. The CDR3 covers 15 residues. Trimming took off 4 bases at V and 8 bases at J, with 17 bases between the two ends. DNA for the CDR3: TGTGCCAGCAGTGGCACGCGGACAGTTTCAGGGGAGCTGTTTTTT. This codes for CASSGTRTVSGELFF.

This clonotype has a handful of counts. CDR3 nucleotide sequence: TGCGCCAGCAGCCCAGACAGGGCATCGCGAGAGACCCAGTACTTC. Protein product: CASSPDRASRETQYF. The chain combines TRBV5-1 with TRBJ2-5; TRBD1 aligns across 7 bases. This CDR3 is 15 amino acids long. J was trimmed by 4 bases and V by 4 bases; bases with no gene match: 10. Germline lookup yields CDR1 SGHRS and CDR2 YFSETQ. The full variable domain, completed using reference TRBV5-1 and TRBJ2-5, is KAGVTQTPRYLIKTRGQQVTLSCSPISGHRSVSWYQQTPGQGLQFLFEYFSETQRNKGNFPGRFSGRQFSNSRSEMNVSTLELGDSALYLCASSPDRASRETQYFGPGTRLLVL.